This section outlines one T cell receptor (beta chain) sequence together with its context. Its antigen is as yet unknown. CDR1 KGHDR and CDR2 SFDVKD come from the germline V gene. V lost 1 base and J lost 4, with 1 base in between. The CDR3 is 12 residues long. Sample-barcoded 5' priming and a J-beta primer mix drove a second PCR of about 6 to 11 cycles. A minimum of 2.5 million CDR3-containing paired-end reads was obtained for each sample. One entry per CDR3 protein results from TCRdb running MiXCR on the 5' RACE reads. The data contain fewer than 950,000 distinct CDR3 sequences, about 37% of them singletons. This sample is part of a study of blood T cells in healthy people across ages. General study points: While age rose, TCR beta diversity per million T cells dropped in a roughly linear way. Aged donors had fewer naive CD4+ cells and lower diversity than long-lived donors.

What was sequenced was blood. The sequence was obtained from a young man in good health. The chain joins TRBV24-1 to TRBJ2-1; no clear D gene. The CDR3 spells CATSDFYNEQFF. In nucleotides, the CDR3 is TGTGCCACCAGTGATTTTTACAATGAGCAGTTCTTC.